The sequence of this T cell receptor beta chain was determined in a study of CD8+ T cells in alopecia areata. Findings and limits, study-wide: Many expanded lesional clones persisted in scalp and blood during tofacitinib.

Documented treatment: oral pan-JAK inhibitor, 5-10 mg twice daily. In regard to this clone: The antigen is undetermined.

Extracted from the samples, RNA was reverse transcribed into cDNA to serve as the sequencing template. Libraries were prepared by immunoSEQ multiplex PCR; TCRdb keeps only in-frame clonotypes and omits some of them. This sample yields over 150,000 clones, of which about 55% are seen a single time; approximately 11% belongs to the top ten. The CDR3 is 15 residues long. Germline-derived CDR1 and CDR2 are MNHEY and SVGAGI. Unmatched junction bases numbered 7, after V lost 0 bases and J lost 7 bases. This sample comprised CD8+ T cells sorted from blood, obtained at week 24, from a patient treated with tofacitinib. J is TRBJ2-5 and V is TRBV6-5; 8 bases align to TRBD2. The clonotype was recovered from a human donor with alopecia areata. The CDR3 DNA follows: TGTGCCAGCAGTTACTCATCGGGGGGGAAAGGGACCCAGTACTTC. This sequence encodes CASSYSSGGKGTQYF.